The sequence of this T cell receptor (beta chain) was determined in a study of blood T cell repertoires in COVID-19. Study background: PBMCs, B-cell-depleted T cells, or T cells were the source of the cDNA or gDNA that made up the material.

The data were produced by immunoSEQ multiplex PCR, yet TCRdb's version contains in-frame clones alone and is incomplete. The table lists approximately 270,000 clones, about nine tenths of them singletons. This sequence originates from a middle-aged man who had recovered from COVID-19. The sequenced material came from PBMCs or T cells enriched from blood (not recorded which).

This CDR3 reads CASGTSGGDTQYF. The CDR3, as DNA: TGTGCCAGCGGCACCTCGGGAGGAGATACGCAGTATTTT. The chain has TRBV11-2 and TRBJ2-3; the match to TRBD2 covers 7 bases. The ends lost 8 bases at V and 5 bases at J; junction bases unmatched: 7. Germline CDR1 reads SGHAT; CDR2 reads FQNNGV. The CDR3 totals 13 residues.